This T cell receptor beta chain was recovered during a study of blood T cell repertoires in COVID-19. The assay was immunoSEQ multiplex PCR, and TCRdb's table has in-frame clones only and misses some. Of 430,000 or so clones listed, about 90% are singletons. The CDR3 runs to 17 residues. Followed over time, Seattle patients had been enrolled while infection was active. This clonotype was sampled from a man aged 18 to 30 with COVID-19, enrolled during active disease. This chain joins TRBV21-1 and TRBJ2-1; the table's D call TRBD2 went unverified against the DNA. TRBV21-1 constitutes a pseudogene. The sequencing sample was made of peripheral blood. The chain's CDR3 is CASSKGVGGGMRNEQFF. In DNA form, the CDR3 reads TGTGCCAGCAGCAAAGGGGTCGGAGGAGGGATGAGGAATGAGCAGTTCTTC.